A single sample gave rise to the 20 T cell receptor beta chains below, sequenced in a study of blood T cell repertoires in COVID-19. Assay: immunoSEQ multiplex PCR; the TCRdb copy retains only in-frame clones and omits some. Of some 360,000 clones listed, 87% are singletons. Sequences were obtained from peripheral blood. The receptor set was obtained from an older woman with COVID-19, enrolled during active disease.

The chain uses TRBV19 and TRBJ1-4, with TRBD1 matching 8 bases. Germline V gives CDR1 LNHDA, CDR2 SQIVND (reference sequence). Trimming took 3 bases from V and 5 from J; bases not matched to a gene: 5. The CDR3 totals 15 residues. This CDR3 is CASSMRQGRNEKLFF. The DNA of the CDR3 is TGTGCCAGTAGTATGAGACAGGGGCGAAATGAAAAACTGTTTTTT.

The V gene is TRBV5-1, the J gene TRBJ1-1, with 7 bases that match TRBD1. Germline CDR1 and CDR2: SGHRS and YFSETQ. The CDR3 length is 13 residues. With 7 bases clipped from V and 0 bases from J, the junction kept 3 bases outside the gene matches. The CDR3 bases are TGCGCCAGCCGGACAGGTCTGAACACTGAAGCTTTCTTT. Encoded protein: CASRTGLNTEAFF.

The V call is TRBV7-3, the J call TRBJ1-1, with a tentative D call TRBD1 (6 bases). The V gene's germline CDR1 is SGHTA and CDR2 FQGTGA. The CDR3 runs 15 residues. Trimming pared 2 bases from V and 0 bases from J, leaving 10 bases between. The CDR3 sequence: CASSLWTAMNTEAFF. DNA for the CDR3: TGTGCCAGCAGCTTATGGACAGCAATGAACACTGAAGCTTTCTTT.

The CDR3, as DNA: TGTGCCAGTAGTACCAGGGGTGGCGGACTGAGCTCTGGGGCCAACGTCCTGACTTTC. Translated, it gives CASSTRGGGLSSGANVLTF. The V call is TRBV19, the J call TRBJ2-6; D is possibly TRBD1 (6 bases). Trimming removed 4 bases at V and 0 bases at J, with 19 bases between. CDR1 is LNHDA and CDR2 is SQIVND in the germline V gene (reference sequence). CDR3 length: 19 residues.

This chain connects TRBV28 to TRBJ1-1; D gene uncertain. Germline V lookup: CDR1 MDHEN, CDR2 SYDVKM. The V end was cut by 5 bases, the J end by 4 bases, with 8 bases between. The CDR3 is 12 residues long. CDR3 coding DNA: TGTGCCAGCAGTCTTCTTGTCACTGAAGCTTTCTTT. Its translation: CASSLLVTEAFF.

The V and J genes are TRBV18 and TRBJ2-3; D possibly corresponds to TRBD2 (5 bases). Germline assignment: CDR1 KGHSH and CDR2 LQKENI. The CDR3 loop spans 13 amino acids. The V end lost 6 bases, the J end lost 4 bases, and 11 bases lay between the germline ends. The CDR3, as DNA: TGTGCCAGCTCCGGAGCGGCGGCAGATACGCAGTATTTT. As protein: CASSGAAADTQYF.

J is TRBJ2-3 and V is TRBV30; 8 bases match TRBD2. J was trimmed by 2 bases and V by 1 base; bases with no gene match: 11. This CDR3 is built from 17 residues. Germline V gene lookup returns CDR1 GTSNPN and CDR2 SVGIG (reference sequence). The CDR3 coding sequence is TGTGCCTGGAGTGCGCAGAGGGGCGGGGGGTCCACAGATACGCAGTATTTT. The encoded protein is CAWSAQRGGGSTDTQYF.

This clone was counted only a few times. The V call is TRBV6-1, the J call TRBJ1-6; D perhaps matches TRBD1 (5 bases). This CDR3 comprises 17 residues. Germline CDR1 reads MNHNS; CDR2 reads SASEGT. V dropped 0 bases and J dropped 5 bases, with 14 bases sitting between them. The CDR3 here is CASSEAIGGADNSPLHF. The CDR3 bases are TGTGCCAGCAGTGAAGCGATTGGAGGGGCAGATAATTCACCCCTCCACTTT.

The chain uses TRBV20-1 and TRBJ2-7; TRBD2 is a possible D gene (6 bases). There are 10 residues in the CDR3. The germline gives CDR1 DFQATT, CDR2 SNEGSKA (reference sequence). The CDR3 region has the DNA TGCGCCGTGGGGGGAAATGAGCAGTACTTC. Amino acid sequence: CAVGGNEQYF.

The chain joins TRBV7-9 to TRBJ2-5; TRBD1 might be the D (5 bases). This CDR3 contains 13 residues. V was pared by 6 bases and J by 2 bases, with 10 bases between. Germline lookup yields CDR1 SEHNR and CDR2 FQNEAQ (reference sequence). The CDR3 reads CASRRQLQETQYF. The CDR3 DNA reads TGTGCCAGCAGGAGACAGTTACAAGAGACCCAGTACTTC.

This clone has ten or more counts. The rearrangement links TRBV6-1 to TRBJ2-7; the D is unclear. There are 11 residues in the CDR3. Trimming stripped 3 bases from V and 12 bases from J, with 12 bases between. Germline V gives CDR1 MNHNS, CDR2 SASEGT. The CDR3 sequence is CASSDRTSWYF. CDR3 sequence (DNA): TGTGCCAGCAGTGACAGAACCTCGTGGTACTTC.

This clone has a single count. This rearrangement joins TRBV3-1 (or the pseudogene TRBV3-2) to TRBJ1-3; tentatively, D is TRBD1 (6 bases). V lost 0 bases and J 4 bases, leaving 10 bases between the germline ends. The germline CDR1 and CDR2 sequences are LGHDT and YNNKEL (reference sequence). The CDR3 is 15 amino acids. The CDR3, as DNA: TGTGCCAGCAGCCAAGATGACAGGACAGGAAACACCATATATTTT. This sequence encodes CASSQDDRTGNTIYF.

The gene calls are TRBV6-5 and TRBJ1-1, with D possibly matching TRBD1 (5 bases). The CDR3 sequence is 14 residues long. The V end lost 0 bases, the J end lost 6 bases, and 11 bases lay between the germline ends. Germline CDR1 reads MNHEY; CDR2 reads SVGAGI. The CDR3 protein is CASSYSTGGAEAFF. The CDR3 nucleotides are TGTGCCAGCAGTTACTCGACGGGGGGGGCTGAAGCTTTCTTT.

This clone was counted between two and nine times. The J gene is TRBJ1-2, the V gene TRBV6-5; TRBD1 aligns across 10 bases. The CDR3 is 15 residues long. Germline assignment: CDR1 MNHEY and CDR2 SVGAGI. With 5 bases clipped from V and 7 bases from J, the junction kept 10 bases outside the gene matches. DNA of the CDR3: TGTGCCAGCAGTCAACATTCCGGGACAGGGGTTGGCTACACCTTC. It is translated as CASSQHSGTGVGYTF.

Regarding this clone: The sample contains more than one DNA sequence encoding this CDR3. The chain recombines TRBV2 with TRBJ1-5; D may be TRBD1 (5 bases). Germline CDR1 reads SNHLY; CDR2 reads FYNNEI. This CDR3 is built from 14 residues. Between the trimmed V and J ends, which lost 4 bases and 1 base, there was a span of 8 bases. CDR3 residues: CASSGGGSNQPQHF. The CDR3 DNA reads as TGTGCCAGCAGTGGGGGGGGGAGCAATCAGCCCCAGCATTTT.

This clone has just one count. The chain uses TRBV14 and TRBJ2-5; 8 positions match TRBD2. Germline CDR1 SGHDN, CDR2 FVKESK. The CDR3 is 16 residues long. V gave up 3 bases and J gave up 0 bases; unmatched junction bases: 6. The CDR3 protein is CASSQTGGRYQETQYF. In nucleotides, the CDR3 is TGTGCCAGCAGCCAGACAGGCGGGAGGTACCAAGAGACCCAGTACTTC.

J is TRBJ1-6 and V is TRBV11-2, with TRBD1 matching over 7 bases. Germline V gives CDR1 SGHAT, CDR2 FQNNGV. This CDR3 is 15 amino acids long. The J segment lost 7 bases and the V segment lost 1 base, leaving 4 bases of the junction unmatched. The DNA for the CDR3 is TGTGCCAGCAGCTTAGTCACAGGGGCCAATTCACCCCTCCACTTT. It specifies CASSLVTGANSPLHF.

The gene calls are TRBV5-1 and TRBJ1-1; weak D call: TRBD1 (5 bases). CDR1 is SGHRS and CDR2 is YFSETQ in the germline V gene. This CDR3 has 14 amino acids. Trimming took 1 base from V and 5 from J, leaving 12 bases between them. The CDR3 coding sequence is TGCGCCAGCAGCTTGCTGGTGGAGGGGACTGAAGCTTTCTTT. Translated: CASSLLVEGTEAFF.

This chain joins TRBV2 and TRBJ1-5, with D perhaps matching TRBD1 (5 bases). The CDR3 length is 15 residues. Germline V lookup: CDR1 SNHLY, CDR2 FYNNEI. V lost 6 bases to trimming and J lost 6 bases, with 18 bases between them. The CDR3: CASRRTAGVGQPQHF. CDR3 DNA: TGTGCCAGCAGGAGGACCGCGGGGGTCGGTCAGCCCCAGCATTTT.

This rearrangement joins TRBV7-3 to TRBJ1-1, with 9 bases lining up with TRBD1. CDR1 is SGHTA and CDR2 is FQGTGA in the germline V gene. J lost 5 bases, V lost 5 bases, and 9 bases had no gene match. This CDR3 comprises 15 residues. The CDR3 reads CASSPPGQGKTEAFF. CDR3 coding DNA: TGTGCCAGCAGCCCCCCGGGACAGGGAAAGACTGAAGCTTTCTTT.